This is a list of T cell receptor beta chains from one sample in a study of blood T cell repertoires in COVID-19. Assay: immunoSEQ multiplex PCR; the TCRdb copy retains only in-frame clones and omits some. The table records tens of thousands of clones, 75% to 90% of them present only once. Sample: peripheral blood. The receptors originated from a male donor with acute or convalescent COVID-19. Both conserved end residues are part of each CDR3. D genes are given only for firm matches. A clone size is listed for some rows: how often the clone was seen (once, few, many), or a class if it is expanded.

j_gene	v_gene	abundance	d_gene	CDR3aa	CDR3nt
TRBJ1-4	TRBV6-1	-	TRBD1	CASSEAHSGTGGEKLFF	TGTGCCAGCAGTGAAGCGCATAGCGGGACAGGGGGGGAAAAACTGTTTTTT
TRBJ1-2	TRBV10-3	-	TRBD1	CAIREDRVDGYTF	TGTGCCATCAGGGAGGACAGGGTCGATGGCTACACCTTC
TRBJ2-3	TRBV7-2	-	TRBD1	CASSSGQGAADTQYF	TGTGCCAGCAGCTCGGGACAGGGAGCGGCAGATACGCAGTATTTT
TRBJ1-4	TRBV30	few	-	CAWGPGLPNEKLFF	TGTGCCTGGGGACCGGGACTTCCAAATGAAAAACTGTTTTTT
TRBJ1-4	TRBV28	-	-	CAALGSTNEKLFF	TGTGCCGCACTGGGCTCAACTAATGAAAAACTGTTTTTT
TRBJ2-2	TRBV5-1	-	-	CASSLGQGTGELFF	TGCGCCAGCAGCTTGGGGCAGGGCACCGGGGAGCTGTTTTTT
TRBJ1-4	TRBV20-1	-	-	CSTNRGEKLFF	TGCAGTACGAATAGGGGTGAAAAACTGTTTTTT
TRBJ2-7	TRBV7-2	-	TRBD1	CASSLGQGQYEQYF	TGTGCCAGCAGCTTGGGACAGGGTCAGTACGAGCAGTACTTC
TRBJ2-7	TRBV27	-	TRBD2	CASSFYGRPYEQYF	TGTGCCAGCAGTTTCTACGGGAGGCCTTACGAGCAGTACTTC
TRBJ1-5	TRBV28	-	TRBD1	CASVSVLGDRGFNQPQHF	TGTGCCAGCGTCTCTGTTTTAGGGGACAGGGGATTCAATCAGCCCCAGCATTTT
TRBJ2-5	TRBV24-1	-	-	CATSDSRRGSGETQYF	TGTGCCACCAGTGATTCCCGCAGGGGTTCGGGGGAGACCCAGTACTTC
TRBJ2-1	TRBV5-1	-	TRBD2	CASSLDSGGPGDEQFF	TGCGCCAGCAGCTTGGATAGCGGGGGGCCCGGGGATGAGCAGTTCTTC
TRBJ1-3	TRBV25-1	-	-	CAKGGGSRRSGNTIYF	TGTGCCAAGGGGGGGGGAAGCCGACGAAGCGGAAACACCATATATTTT